Listed below are T cell receptor beta chains from one sample, sequenced in a study of blood T cell repertoires in COVID-19. Clones were sequenced by immunoSEQ multiplex PCR, and TCRdb holds only the in-frame ones, with some missing. The profile shows about 200,000 clones, 70% to 90% of them singletons. The sample was peripheral blood. The receptors derive from an elderly woman with acute or convalescent COVID-19. Each CDR3 is given with its conserved first and last residue. Each record gives: D gene, clone size, J gene, V gene, CDR3 protein, CDR3 DNA. The D gene is left open where the match is weak. Clone size is shown for a subset of rows, as once, few, many or a class of expanded clone.

>TRBD1|.|TRBJ1-6|TRBV6-4
CASRGQGADSPLHF
TGTGCCAGCAGGGGACAGGGGGCGGATTCACCCCTCCACTTT
>.|.|TRBJ2-7|TRBV9
CASSAGPFSGDYEQYF
TGTGCCAGCAGCGCGGGGCCGTTTAGCGGTGACTACGAGCAGTACTTC
>.|.|TRBJ1-2|TRBV9
CASSVAWGDYTF
TGTGCCAGCAGCGTAGCTTGGGGGGACTACACCTTC
>TRBD2|few|TRBJ2-2|TRBV29-1
CSVDGLAGKGKHANTGELFF
TGCAGCGTTGACGGGCTAGCGGGGAAAGGGAAGCACGCGAACACCGGGGAGCTGTTTTTT
>TRBD1|.|TRBJ2-1|TRBV7-8
CASSLLGTGGRGRNEQFF
TGTGCCAGCAGCTTATTAGGGACAGGGGGCCGAGGGAGAAATGAGCAGTTCTTC
>.|.|TRBJ2-7|TRBV3-1/TRBV3-2
CASSPAWDTSYEQYF
TGTGCCAGCAGCCCCGCTTGGGACACTTCCTACGAGCAGTACTTC
>.|.|TRBJ2-3|TRBV7-6
CASSSSTAGDTQYF
TGTGCCAGCAGCTCCTCCACAGCTGGGGATACGCAGTATTTT
>.|.|TRBJ1-2|TRBV9
CASSVDPGANYGYTF
TGTGCCAGCAGCGTAGATCCAGGGGCCAACTATGGCTACACCTTC
>.|.|TRBJ2-5|TRBV19
CASSPPGIQETQYF
TGTGCCAGTAGTCCCCCCGGGATCCAAGAGACCCAGTACTTC
>.|.|TRBJ2-1|TRBV15
CATSREQDYNEQFF
TGTGCCACCAGCAGAGAACAGGACTACAATGAGCAGTTCTTC
>TRBD1|.|TRBJ2-2|TRBV18
CASSPWDRSANTGELFF
TGTGCCAGCTCACCCTGGGACAGGTCCGCGAACACCGGGGAGCTGTTTTTT
>TRBD1|medium-sized|TRBJ2-5|TRBV28
CASSLSTDRGQETQYF
TGTGCCAGCAGTTTATCCACCGACAGGGGCCAAGAGACCCAGTACTTC
>.|once|TRBJ2-1|TRBV6-2/TRBV6-3
CASSGGRGALYNEQFF
TGTGCCAGCAGTGGGGGGAGGGGGGCGCTTTACAATGAGCAGTTCTTC
>.|.|TRBJ2-1|TRBV19
CASSIWAQANNEQFF
TGTGCCAGTAGTATATGGGCCCAGGCCAACAATGAGCAGTTCTTC
>.|.|TRBJ1-1|TRBV18
CASGEGLDTEAFF
TGTGCCAGCGGAGAGGGTTTGGACACTGAAGCTTTCTTT
>TRBD1|.|TRBJ2-7|TRBV27
CASSKQGGIYEQYF
TGTGCCAGCAGCAAACAGGGGGGAATTTACGAGCAGTACTTC
>.|.|TRBJ1-1|TRBV5-1
CASSIGGGTNTEAFF
TGCGCCAGCAGCATCGGGGGAGGCACGAATACTGAAGCTTTCTTT
>.|.|TRBJ1-2|TRBV6-5
CASSSAGSPGGYTF
TGTGCCAGCAGCTCGGCGGGGAGTCCGGGAGGCTACACCTTC
>.|.|TRBJ1-4|TRBV6-5
CASSYGGTQEKLFF
TGTGCCAGCAGTTACGGAGGTACCCAGGAAAAACTGTTTTTT
>TRBD1|.|TRBJ1-6|TRBV9
CASSGQGSVWSPLHF
TGTGCCAGCAGCGGACAGGGGAGTGTTTGGTCACCCCTCCACTTT
>.|.|TRBJ1-3|TRBV7-2
CASSSQVSGNTIYF
TGTGCCAGCAGCTCCCAGGTTTCTGGAAACACCATATATTTT
>TRBD1|.|TRBJ2-7|TRBV6-5
CASSHGQQGAKEQYF
TGTGCCAGCAGTCACGGCCAACAGGGGGCAAAAGAGCAGTACTTC
>.|.|TRBJ2-3|TRBV15
CATSRAGQGVDTQYF
TGTGCCACCAGCAGAGCGGGACAAGGGGTGGATACGCAGTATTTT
>TRBD1|.|TRBJ2-1|TRBV7-2
CASSPFTGGGEQFF
TGTGCCAGCAGCCCATTCACAGGGGGCGGTGAGCAGTTCTTC
>TRBD1|.|TRBJ2-7|TRBV6-5
CASVNRGQYYEQYF
TGTGCCAGCGTTAACCGGGGACAGTACTACGAGCAGTACTTC
>.|.|TRBJ1-1|TRBV5-1
CASSSDPSGTEAFF
TGCGCCAGCAGCTCTGACCCCTCGGGCACTGAAGCTTTCTTT
>TRBD1|.|TRBJ1-6|TRBV7-2
CASSLDRGANSPLHF
TGTGCCAGCAGCTTAGACAGGGGGGCGAATTCACCCCTCCACTTT
>.|few|TRBJ2-7|TRBV28
CASTESRGTMLEQYF
TGTGCCAGCACCGAGTCCCGAGGGACAATGCTCGAGCAGTACTTC
>.|.|TRBJ1-5|TRBV5-1
CASSPETGIQPQHF
TGCGCCAGCAGCCCCGAAACAGGGATTCAGCCCCAGCATTTT
>.|.|TRBJ1-4|TRBV30
CAWTRGGSNEKLFF
TGTGCCTGGACTAGAGGGGGTTCTAATGAAAAACTGTTTTTT